A selection of T cell receptor beta chains follows, all from one sample in a study of CD8 T cells in ankylosing spondylitis. Each CDR3 protein gets one entry after TCRdb re-called the 5' RACE reads with MiXCR. The sample lists about 330,000 distinct CDR3 sequences; roughly 8% were seen once. Sequenced material: blood, either unsorted or a sorted T cell fraction (not recorded which). The receptors were sampled from a male donor with ankylosing spondylitis. CDR3s include the opening cysteine and the closing phenylalanine or tryptophan. The D gene is left open where the match is weak. The size entry is marked missing in some rows and otherwise reads once, few, many or a size class.

>TRBJ1-5|17|TRBD1|TRBV28|many
CASRRDRGGLSNQPQHF
TGTGCCAGCCGCCGGGACAGGGGAGGGTTAAGCAATCAGCCCCAGCATTTT
>TRBJ1-1|15|NA|TRBV12-3/TRBV12-4|many
CASTRPGRPNTEAFF
TGTGCCAGCACCCGGCCGGGACGGCCGAACACTGAAGCTTTCTTT
>TRBJ1-1|14|NA|TRBV20-1|many
CSARPTGLNTEAFF
TGCAGTGCTAGGCCCACAGGCCTGAACACTGAAGCTTTCTTT
>TRBJ2-5|15|TRBD2|TRBV7-2|few
CASSRQLAGGETQYF
TGTGCCAGCAGCCGCCAACTAGCGGGAGGAGAGACCCAGTACTTC
>TRBJ2-7|15|TRBD2|TRBV20-1|many
CSARTPAGGWGEQYF
TGCAGTGCTAGAACCCCCGCGGGAGGATGGGGTGAGCAGTACTTC
>TRBJ2-1|15|TRBD2|TRBV20-1|few
CSARTPGLARNEQFF
TGCAGTGCTAGAACTCCGGGACTAGCTAGGAATGAGCAGTTCTTC
>TRBJ2-1|13|NA|TRBV12-3/TRBV12-4|few
CASSFWPPHEQFF
TGTGCCAGCAGTTTCTGGCCCCCACATGAGCAGTTCTTC
>TRBJ1-1|14|NA|TRBV29-1|few
CSVTDGPPGTEAFF
TGCAGCGTGACGGACGGCCCCCCGGGCACTGAAGCTTTCTTT
>TRBJ1-1|14|TRBD1|TRBV3-1|many
CASSPRDRADEAFF
TGTGCCAGCAGCCCTAGGGACAGGGCCGATGAAGCTTTCTTT
>TRBJ2-1|16|TRBD2|TRBV11-2|NA
CASSDLAGRGHREQFF
TGTGCCAGCAGCGACCTAGCGGGAAGGGGCCACCGTGAGCAGTTCTTC
>TRBJ2-1|15|NA|TRBV19|few
CASTPRTGLSNEQFF
TGTGCCAGTACCCCCCGTACAGGGTTGTCGAATGAGCAGTTCTTC
>TRBJ2-3|14|TRBD2|TRBV12-3/TRBV12-4|NA
CAGTSGGPTDTQYF
TGTGCCGGGACTAGCGGAGGCCCCACAGATACGCAGTATTTT
>TRBJ2-7|14|NA|TRBV3-1|few
CASSQEGRSYEQYF
TGTGCCAGCAGCCAAGAGGGTCGATCCTACGAGCAGTACTTC
>TRBJ1-2|14|NA|TRBV5-1|few
CASSQEQAWNGYTF
TGCGCCAGCAGCCAGGAACAGGCTTGGAATGGCTACACCTTC
>TRBJ2-7|14|NA|TRBV10-3|NA
CAISESQGRSEQYF
TGTGCCATCAGTGAATCGCAGGGTAGGAGCGAGCAGTACTTC
>TRBJ2-7|15|TRBD2|TRBV20-1|NA
CSAGNRRTSAGEQYF
TGCAGTGCTGGAAACCGAAGGACTAGCGCGGGCGAGCAGTACTTC
>TRBJ2-1|14|NA|TRBV20-1|many
CSARARGPYNEQFF
TGCAGTGCTAGGGCCAGGGGCCCTTACAATGAGCAGTTCTTC
>TRBJ1-1|14|NA|TRBV6-1|NA
CAISGRTLNTEAFF
TGTGCCATATCGGGACGGACCTTGAACACTGAAGCTTTCTTT
>TRBJ2-1|14|NA|TRBV5-1|NA
CASSLGQSYSEQFF
TGCGCCAGCAGCTTGGGACAAAGTTACAGTGAGCAGTTCTTC
>TRBJ2-3|14|NA|TRBV29-1|few
CSATRAVSTDTQYF
TGCAGCGCCACTCGGGCAGTAAGCACAGATACGCAGTATTTT
>TRBJ2-2|13|NA|TRBV20-1|many
CSAMTPNTGELFF
TGCAGTGCTATGACACCGAACACCGGGGAGCTGTTTTTT
>TRBJ2-1|14|TRBD2|TRBV2|few
CASSEVAGAAFAFF
TGTGCCAGCAGTGAAGTAGCGGGAGCGGCCTTTGCGTTCTTC
>TRBJ2-6|13|NA|TRBV5-6|few
CASSSVWANVLTF
TGTGCCAGCAGCTCCGTCTGGGCCAACGTCCTGACTTTC
>TRBJ1-6|14|NA|TRBV28|few
CASSDGGLNSPLHF
TGTGCCAGCAGTGACGGCGGGTTGAATTCACCCCTCCACTTT
>TRBJ1-5|14|TRBD1|TRBV28|few
CASRIQGGGGPQHF
TGTGCCAGCAGAATACAGGGGGGGGGTGGGCCCCAGCATTTT
>TRBJ2-1|16|NA|TRBV5-1|many
CASSLEGTTAGGEQFF
TGCGCCAGCAGCTTGGAGGGGACAACGGCTGGGGGGGAGCAGTTCTTC
>TRBJ1-5|15|NA|TRBV9|few
CASSRALGSNQPQHF
TGTGCCAGCAGCAGGGCCCTGGGTAGCAATCAGCCCCAGCATTTT
>TRBJ2-4|16|NA|TRBV2|once
CASSEACGLAKNIQYF
TGTGCCAGCAGTGAAGCGTGTGGACTAGCCAAAAACATTCAGTACTTC
>TRBJ2-3|17|TRBD2|TRBV4-1|many
CASSQEPLAGGRHTQYF
TGCGCCAGCAGCCAAGAACCCCTAGCGGGAGGACGACATACGCAGTATTTT
>TRBJ2-3|14|TRBD2|TRBV10-3|NA
CAISDSGGRDTQYF
TGTGCCATCAGTGACTCGGGCGGGAGAGATACGCAGTATTTT
>TRBJ2-1|15|TRBD1|TRBV4-2|NA
CASSQGGQGLSEQFF
TGTGCCAGCAGCCAGGGGGGACAGGGTTTAAGTGAGCAGTTCTTC